This T cell receptor beta chain stems from a study of cytomegalovirus exposure and HLA in healthy donors (dated by TCRdb to about 2017). For the wider study: According to an earlier analysis of several hundred of the donors, about 190 million T cells yielded 90 million to 140 million unique TCR beta sequences and less than 300 Gb of sequence data. About 300 gigabases of sequencing data and around 87 million unique TCR sequences were included in an early release covering 550 to 800 HLA-typed donors. Among the 398 genotyped donors, around 81% belonged to the genetic ancestry cluster associated with self-reported Caucasian donors. The study was designed to test whether signatures of past pathogen exposure could be identified by cataloging public T cell receptors. Using immunosequencing, the study profiled T cell repertoires from 500 to 800 subjects and related those repertoires to cytomegalovirus serostatus. Besides the first cohort of roughly 700 subjects, a separate validation cohort made up of 120 different subjects was used. High-throughput TCR immunosequencing, statistical association of individual TCRs with disease status, and machine learning were combined to predict cytomegalovirus infection status. A later analysis re-examined previously published TCR beta repertoires from hundreds of donors and added high-resolution HLA genotyping to investigate patterns of TCR occurrence. In the later analysis, no new phenotypic data were used to find candidate immune exposures; instead, reliance was placed on TCR beta sequences and their occurrence across donors. In an earlier analysis of 550 to 700 of the donors, high-throughput TCR beta sequencing was used to judge whether each TCR beta V gene segment behaved as functional or pseudogenic. Alongside the repertoire data, information on donor age, sex, ethnicity and CMV serostatus was compiled. A later genetic analysis took genome-wide SNP genotypes for about three fifths of the 666 donors and used that subset as a discovery cohort. All discovery cohort repertoires had been generated on a single sequencing platform. Both class I and class II loci were covered by HLA typing, at four-digit resolution. The number of donors typed differed by locus, with roughly 620-630 for A, B, C, DRB1 and DQB1, approximately 500 for DQA1, about 610 for DPA1, and roughly 450 for DPB1. Five DR-DQ haplotypes were treated as single units for association and clustering because of strong linkage in the cohort. Among almost 400 genotyped donors of the cohort, an average of approximately 230,000 unique TCR beta nucleotide sequences were sequenced per donor, roughly 20% of them non-productive.

The CDR1 and CDR2 encoded by the germline V gene are ENHRY and SYGVKD. Counted from cysteine to phenylalanine, this CDR3 has 16 amino acids. The read is trimmed to its CDR3 DNA, 48 bases read in frame from base 1. V is cut by 2 bases and J by 0 bases, and the space between the germline ends is 11 bases. The cohort comprised fewer than 750 healthy bone marrow donors. All cohort members were sampled while nominally healthy, although unrecorded immune exposures were likely present. The donor was CMV seronegative and was included in the group of several hundred seronegative cohort members. A peripheral blood sample was collected from each donor, and TCR beta sequencing was performed on peripheral blood mononuclear cells. Genomic DNA was extracted from the blood cell samples with the Qiagen DNeasy Blood Extraction Kit. Libraries were constructed by the immunoSEQ multiplex PCR assay. The multiplex PCR relied on a mix of 60 forward primers for TCR Vbeta segments and 13 reverse primers for TCR Jbeta segments. The CDR3 region of rearranged TCR beta genes was amplified from genomic DNA with a multiplex PCR assay. Amplified TCR beta libraries were sequenced as 87-base-pair reads on the Illumina HiSeq System. The original pipeline was this. A later analysis counted around 72 million unique TCR beta chains across the approximately 700 repertoires, and approximately 11 million of these chains were shared by at least two donors. Raw reads were error-corrected and collapsed into unique sequences with a nearest-neighbor algorithm that merged closely related sequences to remove PCR and sequencing errors. V, D and J gene segments were assigned by aligning CDR3 sequences to IMGT reference sequences. For a sequence to be retained, a match of at least six nucleotides to both a V gene segment and a J gene segment was required. A rearrangement was called productive if the CDR3 had no stop codons and remained in frame with V and J, and every other rearrangement was called non-productive. Following IMGT convention, CDR3 was defined as the stretch from the second conserved V-encoded cysteine up to the conserved J-encoded phenylalanine. The earlier analysis of 587 of the donors excluded sequences that lacked an unambiguous match to a single V gene segment. In an earlier analysis of several hundred of the donors, a V segment was called functional when productive rearrangements were above 56.7%, and segregating when the standard deviation between donors exceeded 5%. A statistical classification framework was built for diagnosing cytomegalovirus status from the catalog of TCR beta chain sequences. A later analysis assigned V and J genes by comparing TCR nucleotide sequences with IMGT/GENE-DB human TR gene sequences. A later analysis assigned CDR3 sequences and most-parsimonious VDJ recombination scenarios with the TCRdist pipeline. In a later analysis, every TCR beta chain was defined by the combination of its CDR3 amino acid sequence and its V-gene family, and reads without a unique V-gene family were dropped. To address suspected cross-contamination and a sequencing artifact, a later analysis removed under 600 highly shared, low-generation-probability nucleotide sequences. In a later analysis, a clonal expansion index for each public chain was calculated from normalized within-repertoire ranks of inferred template counts. In a later analysis, generation probabilities were computed using a VDJ recombination model fitted to out-of-frame rearrangements, and the results were checked against IGoR. In a later analysis, TCR-TCR, TCR-HLA and TCR-CMV co-occurrence was scored with hypergeometric tests, and a repertoire-size bias correction was applied to TCR pairs. False discovery rates were estimated in a later analysis by permuting HLA or CMV assignments 20 times. In a later analysis, co-occurring TCRs were grouped using DBSCAN, and TCRdist sequence similarity was added for clustering within HLA-allele-positive subsets. Repertoires with fewer than 30,000 or more than 120,000 public chains were left out of co-occurrence clustering, as were four to six repertoires with anomalous nucleotide sharing. TCRdb provides this immuneACCESS table in a form limited to in-frame rearrangements. Some clones are lacking; in checked studies, under half of them reflect an unresolved V gene, and why the rest are absent is not known. D and trimming were read from the DNA, whereas the V and J calls and clone size are those reported in that table. For this sample there are 200,000 to 250,000 clones; approximately 84% appear just once. Together, the top ten hold roughly 0.22% of the sample.

The paper's findings and limits, for the study overall: The classifier was reported to diagnose cytomegalovirus status with high specificity and sensitivity in both the original and validation cohorts. A later analysis associated 16,951 TCR beta sequences with specific HLA alleles at a false discovery rate of 0.05. Linkage disequilibrium might explain the correlated functional status among segregating V segments, but an unknown experimental factor could not be excluded. Most TCR sequences were seen in very few donors, while some public TCRs were found in many individuals. Compared with equally common non-associated chains, HLA-associated TCR beta chains in a later analysis were more clonally expanded and had lower generation probabilities. In a later analysis, most CMV-associated TCR beta chains were found to appear HLA-restricted, with HLA associations seemingly driven largely by CMV exposure. The authors suggested that the approach could potentially be extended to other disease states and immunological phenotypes. In a later analysis, the rate of TCR association differed among HLA loci, with DRB1 alleles having the most associated TCRs and HLA-C alleles having the fewest. A few of the identified cytomegalovirus-associated TCR beta chains were confirmed in vitro to be specific for cytomegalovirus antigens. Because HLA typing was unavailable for some donors at each locus, only the typed subset was used in association tests. Because counts were too low, about 15 rarely observed V segments, including chromosome 9 orphons, were left out of the earlier analysis of a few hundred of the donors. A further reported finding was that TCR beta sequences accurately predicted the HLA-A and HLA-B alleles for most subjects in the first cohort. In a later genetic analysis, a missense DCLRE1C variant was associated with V-gene and J-gene trimming of TCR beta chains, and the association was replicated in an independent cohort. Immune exposure information for the cohort was limited to CMV serostatus. Presence/absence analyses assumed roughly uniform sequencing depth across donors, an assumption that may not hold. This cohort had only TCR beta chains sequenced, and the lack of alpha or paired-chain data limited which features could be detected. In a later analysis, several top co-occurrence clusters were reported to appear linked to parvovirus B19, influenza, CMV and Epstein-Barr virus. Broadly in line with IMGT annotations, most TCR beta V segments showed up in productive rearrangements about 87% or about 30% of the time in an earlier analysis of around 600 of the donors. Assigning TCR associations to individual alleles was difficult when HLA alleles, especially DR and DQ, strongly co-occurred. A cluster of highly shared sequence variants was judged likely to be a technical artifact of the sequencing pipeline. A total of fewer than 200 TCR beta chains were listed by the study as associated with cytomegalovirus. Some IMGT-functional V segments, including TRBV6-2 and TRBV6-3, could not be distinguished by the 87-base-pair reads and were therefore excluded. A later genetic analysis reported fewer N-insertions in productive TCRs among donors in an Asian-associated ancestry cluster than the approximately 700-donor mean.

Worth noting for this clone: There is no known antigen for this receptor. No base quality values were provided; no much bigger clone lies one nucleotide off.

Sequencing was done on a sample of PBMCs. Recombination connected TRBV10-3 to TRBJ2-4; TRBD2 is a possible D gene, resting on 6 matching bases. This clonotype originated in a girl aged 2 to 9 in good health and CMV-seronegative. The DNA sequence reads TGTGCCATCAGTGAGCTCGGAGGGATAGCCAAAAACATTCAGTACTTC. The translation is CAISELGGIAKNIQYF.